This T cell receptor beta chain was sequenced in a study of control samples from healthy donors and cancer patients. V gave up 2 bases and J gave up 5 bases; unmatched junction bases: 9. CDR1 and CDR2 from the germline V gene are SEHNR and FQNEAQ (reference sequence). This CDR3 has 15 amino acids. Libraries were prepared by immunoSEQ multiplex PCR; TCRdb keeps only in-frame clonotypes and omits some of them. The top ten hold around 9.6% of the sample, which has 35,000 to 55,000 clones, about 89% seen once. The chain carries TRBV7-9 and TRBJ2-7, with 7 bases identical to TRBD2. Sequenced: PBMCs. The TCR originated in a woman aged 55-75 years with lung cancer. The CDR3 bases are TGTGCCAGCAGCTTAACCTCTAGCGGCGCTAACGAGCAGTACTTC. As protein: CASSLTSSGANEQYF. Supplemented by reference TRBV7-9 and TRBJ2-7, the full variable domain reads DTGVSQNPRHKITKRGQNVTFRCDPISEHNRLYWYRQTLGQGPEFLTYFQNEAQLEKSRLLSDRFSAERPKGSFSTLEIQRTEQGDSAMYLCASSLTSSGANEQYFGPGTRLTVT.